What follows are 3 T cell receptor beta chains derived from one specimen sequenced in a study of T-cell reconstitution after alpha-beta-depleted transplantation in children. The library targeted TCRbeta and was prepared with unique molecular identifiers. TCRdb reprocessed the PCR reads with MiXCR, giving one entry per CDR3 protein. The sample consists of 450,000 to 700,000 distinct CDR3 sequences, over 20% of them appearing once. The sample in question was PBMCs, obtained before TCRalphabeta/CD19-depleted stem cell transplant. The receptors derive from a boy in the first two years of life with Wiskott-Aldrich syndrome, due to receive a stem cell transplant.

DNA of the CDR3: TGCAGCGTTGTTGGTCGCCTAGCGAAGTACAATGAGCAGTTCTTC. Translation gives CSVVGRLAKYNEQFF. V is TRBV29-1 and J is TRBJ2-1, with a tentative D call TRBD2 (6 bases). Germline CDR1 is SQVTM and CDR2 is ANQGSEA. The length of the CDR3 is 15 residues. With 4 bases removed from V and 4 bases from J, the gap between germline ends came to 17 bases.

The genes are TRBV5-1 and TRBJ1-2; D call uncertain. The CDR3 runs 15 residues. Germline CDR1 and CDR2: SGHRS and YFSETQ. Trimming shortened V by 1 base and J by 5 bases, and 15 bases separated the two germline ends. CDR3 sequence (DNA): TGCGCCAGCAGCTTGACGGAGGGCAGGACGTATGGCTACACCTTC. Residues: CASSLTEGRTYGYTF.

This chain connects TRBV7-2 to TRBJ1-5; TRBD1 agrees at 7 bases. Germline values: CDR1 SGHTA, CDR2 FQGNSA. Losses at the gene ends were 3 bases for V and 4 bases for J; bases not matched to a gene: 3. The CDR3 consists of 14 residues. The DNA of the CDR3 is TGTGCCAGCAGCTTCCCAGGGGGTAATCAGCCCCAGCATTTT. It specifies CASSFPGGNQPQHF. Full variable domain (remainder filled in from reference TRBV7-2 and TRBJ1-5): GAGVSQSPSNKVTEKGKDVELRCDPISGHTALYWYRQSLGQGLEFLIYFQGNSAPDKSGLPSDRFSAERTGGSVSTLTIQRTQQEDSAVYLCASSFPGGNQPQHFGDGTRLSIL.